The 2 T cell receptor beta chains in this list originate from one sample, sequenced in a study of cytomegalovirus exposure and HLA in healthy donors. It was with 60 Vbeta and 13 Jbeta primers that the PCR ran. TCRdb's table, derived via immunoSEQ multiplex PCR, lists solely in-frame clones and lacks some. Of tens of thousands of clones listed, approximately 60% are singletons. Sequences were obtained from PBMCs. The receptors stem from a male donor in good health and CMV-seropositive.

This chain joins TRBV6-4 and TRBJ1-5; 7 bases fit TRBD1. CDR3 length: 15 amino acids. Trimming cost V 2 bases and J 7 bases; bases outside gene matches: 8. Germline loops: CDR1 MRHNA, CDR2 SNTAGT. This chain's CDR3 is CASSDEGGAGQPQHF. The CDR3 DNA sequence: TGTGCCAGCAGTGACGAAGGGGGCGCCGGACAGCCCCAGCATTTT.

The table lists this clone with a count of one. One end of the junction does not line up with germline, which may come from a read error. The V and J genes are TRBV9 and TRBJ1-4; 7 positions match TRBD1. This CDR3 spans 14 amino acids. Per the germline V gene, CDR1 is SGDLS and CDR2 is YYNGEE. The CDR3 here is CASSVGQGGGKRFF. In DNA form, the CDR3 reads TGTGCCAGCAGCGTAGGACAGGGTGGTGGAAAACGGTTTTTT.